This T cell receptor (beta chain) comes out of a study of T cell responses to AZD1222 COVID-19 vaccine. Study observations and caveats: There were vaccine-associated CD4 TCRs across spike, dominant at 160-218 and 743-854. Clonal diversity may have been underestimated, and the donors were mostly white British, with more females than males. Spike-specific TCR repertoires showed rising breadth and depth after two AZD1222 doses. Targeting of unmutated variant regions was reportedly seen in nearly half of spike-specific TCRs.

The CDR3 contains 14 residues. V was cut by 0 bases and J by 3 bases, with 8 bases left in between. In germline, CDR1 is KGHSH, CDR2 LQKENI. Some clones are missing from TCRdb's copy, which holds only in-frame ones; the method was immunoSEQ multiplex PCR. The sample contains 80,000 to 100,000 clones, about 88% of which appear only once. Concerning this clone: No antigen is known for it.

The sequence came from an adult who received the AZD1222 COVID-19 vaccine. The sequenced sample was peripheral blood, obtained 28 days after the second AZD1222 dose. The chain combines TRBV18 with TRBJ1-2; D call uncertain. The CDR3 DNA follows: TGTGCCAGCTCACCACCTCTCACAGACTATGGCTACACCTTC. Translating it yields CASSPPLTDYGYTF.